This entry features one T cell receptor (beta chain) sequence. Its antigen is not identified. CDR1 is SGHAT, CDR2 FQNNGV, per germline. Trimming left V 1 base short and J 7 bases short, with 4 bases between. CDR3 length equals 11 residues. The source of the sample is a study of T cell responses to AZD1222 COVID-19 vaccine. Study-level findings and limits: In all cases, repertoires were sampled only after the peak T cell response. White British people made up most donors, females outnumbered males, and clonal diversity was possibly underestimated.

The assay was immunoSEQ multiplex PCR, and TCRdb's table has in-frame clones only and misses some. The sample includes some 150,000 clones, around 87% of them seen just once. This chain connects TRBV11-2 to TRBJ2-5; no clear D. The sequence was obtained from an adult who received the AZD1222 COVID-19 vaccine. Sequences were derived from peripheral blood, sampled 28 days after the second AZD1222 dose. CDR3 protein: CASSLGVTQYF. The CDR3 region has the DNA TGTGCCAGCAGCTTAGGTGTGACCCAGTACTTC.